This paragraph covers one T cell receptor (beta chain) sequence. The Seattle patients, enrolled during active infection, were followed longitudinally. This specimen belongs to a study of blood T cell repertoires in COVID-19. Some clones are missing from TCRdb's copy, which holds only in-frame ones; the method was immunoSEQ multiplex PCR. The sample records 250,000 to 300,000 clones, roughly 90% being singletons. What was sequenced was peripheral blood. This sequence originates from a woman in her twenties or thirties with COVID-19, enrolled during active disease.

The CDR3 region is CASSSRDIGKPSLQETQYF. As DNA, the CDR3 is TGTGCCAGCAGCTCCCGGGACATAGGGAAACCTTCGCTCCAAGAGACCCAGTACTTC. The genes are TRBV7-2 and TRBJ2-5, with D tentatively TRBD1 (6 bases). Germline CDR1 reads SGHTA; CDR2 reads FQGNSA. The CDR3 consists of 19 residues. The V end was cut by 4 bases, the J end by 1 base, with 25 bases between.